Listed here are 9 T cell receptor beta chains from one sample, sequenced in a study of CD4+ T cells in melanoma. Produced via immunoSEQ multiplex PCR; TCRdb's table is partial and in-frame only. The table lists 140,000 or so clones, about nine tenths of them singletons. These TCRs come from a human donor with melanoma.

This chain connects TRBV19 to TRBJ1-2; D unclear. V was clipped by 3 bases and J by 3 bases, with 11 bases between them. Germline V gene lookup returns CDR1 LNHDA and CDR2 SQIVND (reference sequence). The CDR3 runs 14 residues. The CDR3 loop is CASSISGSYYGYTF. The CDR3 coding sequence is TGTGCCAGTAGTATTTCAGGCAGCTACTATGGCTACACCTTC.

The J gene is TRBJ2-7, the V gene TRBV5-6; D call uncertain. The CDR3 is 15 residues long. CDR1 and CDR2 from the germline V gene are SGHDT and YYEEEE. The V gene lost 8 bases and the J gene lost 7 bases, with 25 bases spanning the gap. CDR3: CASEHRRLTLLEQYF. The CDR3 DNA follows: TGTGCCAGTGAACATCGGCGGCTAACCCTTCTGGAGCAGTACTTC.

The chain joins TRBV11-2 to TRBJ2-7; D call uncertain. The V and J ends lost 2 bases and 3 bases respectively, with 11 bases between them. Germline CDR1 SGHAT, CDR2 FQNNGV. The length of the CDR3 is 14 residues. The CDR3 nucleotides are TGTGCCAGCAGCTTACCTCCGGCTATCTACGAGCAGTACTTC. Protein product: CASSLPPAIYEQYF.

Only a few counts were recorded for this clone. The chain carries TRBV10-3 and TRBJ1-3; 7 bases align to TRBD1. This CDR3 region has 14 residues. The V and J ends lost 11 bases and 0 bases, in that order; junction bases with no gene match: 7. Germline values: CDR1 ENHRY, CDR2 SYGVKD. Written as DNA, the CDR3 is TGTGCCTCGGGACAGACGTACTCTGGAAACACCATATATTTT. Translating it yields CASGQTYSGNTIYF.

The rearrangement uses TRBV5-5 and TRBJ1-1; 7 nucleotides match TRBD1. Trimming cost V 3 bases and J 7 bases; bases outside gene matches: 12. The CDR3 loop spans 15 amino acids. CDR1 is SGHKS and CDR2 is YYEKEE in the germline V gene (reference sequence). The CDR3: CASSSTLQGIGEAFF. CDR3 nucleotide sequence: TGTGCCAGCAGCTCGACCCTACAGGGGATTGGTGAAGCTTTCTTT.

A single count supports this clone. The V gene is TRBV7-9, the J gene TRBJ2-7, with TRBD1 matching over 7 bases. This CDR3 comprises 14 residues. The V segment lost 4 bases and the J segment 5 bases; nucleotides outside the gene matches: 8. CDR1 is SEHNR and CDR2 is FQNEAQ in the germline V gene (reference sequence). The CDR3: CASSWDSQEDEQYF. The CDR3 coding sequence is TGTGCCAGCAGCTGGGACAGTCAGGAAGACGAGCAGTACTTC.

The chain recombines TRBV30 with TRBJ2-7, with TRBD1 matching over 7 bases. The germline CDR1 and CDR2 sequences are GTSNPN and SVGIG (reference sequence). The CDR3 runs 13 residues. Trimming removed 8 bases from V and 2 bases from J; junction bases left unmatched: 9. Written as DNA, the CDR3 is TGTGCCGGTAAAGACAGGGCGGCCTACGAGCAGTACTTC. This encodes CAGKDRAAYEQYF.

J is TRBJ2-3 and V is TRBV13; D is tentatively TRBD1 or TRBD2 (5 bases each). Trimming stripped 2 bases from V and 4 bases from J, with 7 bases between. The germline V gene encodes CDR1 PRHDT and CDR2 FYEKMQ (reference sequence). The CDR3 is 13 amino acids. For the CDR3, the DNA is TGTGCCAGCAGCTTACGAGGGGCAGATACGCAGTATTTT. It codes for CASSLRGADTQYF.

The CDR3 is CASSLAGYSNQPQHF. Written as DNA, the CDR3 is TGCGCCAGCAGCTTGGCAGGATATAGCAATCAGCCCCAGCATTTT. The chain has TRBV5-1 and TRBJ1-5; D remains unclear. Deletions cut 0 bases from V and 0 bases from J, with 7 bases between. Germline CDR1 reads SGHRS; CDR2 reads YFSETQ. This CDR3 has 15 amino acids.